These T cell receptor beta chains were read from a single sample in a study of cytomegalovirus exposure and HLA in healthy donors. Profiling relied on immunoSEQ multiplex PCR, and the TCRdb table lists in-frame clones only, not all of them. The sample contains more than 150,000 clones, 84% of which appear only once. The sequencing input was PBMCs. The receptor set was obtained from a woman aged 45-65 years in good health and CMV-seropositive. CDR3s leave out the opening cysteine and the closing phenylalanine or tryptophan. The D gene is left open where the match is weak.

v_call | d_call | cdr3_aa
TRBV27 | TRBD2 | ASSFTGGEQY
TRBV2 | - | ASSGVRQDGWNTIY
TRBV29-1 | - | SVEGDRDYGYT
TRBV4-3 | TRBD2 | ASSQGDYLNTGELF
TRBV5-4 | TRBD1 | ASSLGGPDRQDTQY
TRBV11-2 | TRBD1 | ASSSRDRPSGANVLT
TRBV6-6 | TRBD1 | ASSYRDRDYGYT
TRBV6-6 | TRBD1 | ASQGGNYGYT
TRBV2 | - | ASLRQIGDTQY
TRBV5-1 | - | ASREGRTNEKLF
TRBV11-1 | TRBD1 | ASSSGLTGKNSPLH
TRBV9 | TRBD1 | ASSLRDSSGNTIY
TRBV6-6 | TRBD1 | ASGTGVYTEAF
TRBV5-1 | TRBD2 | ASSLDVGGGTDTQY
TRBV6-1 | TRBD1 | ASSFRSGTGEGYT
TRBV5-4 | TRBD1 | ASSIKGALNYGYT
TRBV4-1 | TRBD1 | ASSQVGTGRGMNTEAF
TRBV15 | - | ATSGGRANQPQH
TRBV7-8 | TRBD1 | ASSLRTGFTSTDTQY
TRBV4-1 | - | ASSLFEVDSGANVLT
TRBV5-1 | - | ASSSSPTGLLNTEAF
TRBV6-1 | TRBD2 | ASSGGGNQETQY
TRBV19 | TRBD1 | ASSIGGRGRAEAF
TRBV7-8 | TRBD2 | ASSPRGGSTDTQY
TRBV18 | TRBD1 | ASSPGTGGTGELF
TRBV6-1 | TRBD2 | ASSEPGLEETQY
TRBV5-6 | - | ASSLKGSNYGYT
TRBV6-5 | - | ASSQTRGTEAF
TRBV21-1 | - | ASSASDRDYQETQY
TRBV5-1 | - | ASSLGAIQETQY
TRBV19 | TRBD1 | ASLDRGGADTQY
TRBV7-2 | TRBD1 | ASSLRQGATSPLH
TRBV7-9 | TRBD2 | ASSAGTSGGAGYGETQY
TRBV5-4 | - | ASSSQGYGAEAF
TRBV7-2 | TRBD2 | ASSLVIAGGTGRETQY
TRBV7-2 | TRBD1 | ASSLGRDRGFGEAF
TRBV9 | - | ASRGLTTGELF
TRBV29-1 | - | SVEGGGLYNEQF
TRBV2 | - | ASSGGFGYDGNTIY
TRBV27 | - | ASSPRHRRLGDTQY
TRBV5-1 | - | ASRATSMSAGRRNEKLF
TRBV28 | - | ASSLSAGQGNYGYT